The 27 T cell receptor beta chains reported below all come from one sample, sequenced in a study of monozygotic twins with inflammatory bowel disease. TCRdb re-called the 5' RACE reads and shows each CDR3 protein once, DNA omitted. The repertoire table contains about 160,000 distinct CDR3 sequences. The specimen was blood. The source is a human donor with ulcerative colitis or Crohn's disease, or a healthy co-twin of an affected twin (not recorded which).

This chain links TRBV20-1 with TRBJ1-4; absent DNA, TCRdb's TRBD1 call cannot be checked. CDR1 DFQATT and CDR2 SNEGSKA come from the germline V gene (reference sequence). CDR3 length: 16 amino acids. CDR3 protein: CSAAGQGGPTNEKLFF.

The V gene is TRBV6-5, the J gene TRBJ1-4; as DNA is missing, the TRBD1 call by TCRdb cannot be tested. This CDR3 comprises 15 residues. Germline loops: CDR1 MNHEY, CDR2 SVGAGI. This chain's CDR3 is CASSYETGGSEKLFF.

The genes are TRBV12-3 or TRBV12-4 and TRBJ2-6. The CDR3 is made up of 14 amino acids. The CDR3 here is CASSFVDRFSVLTF.

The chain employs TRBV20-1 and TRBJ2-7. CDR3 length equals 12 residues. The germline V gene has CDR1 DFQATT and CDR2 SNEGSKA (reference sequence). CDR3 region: CSARAGFTEQYF.

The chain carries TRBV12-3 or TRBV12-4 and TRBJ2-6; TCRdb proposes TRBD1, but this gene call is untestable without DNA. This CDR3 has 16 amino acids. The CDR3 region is CASSSGTGAGANVLTF.

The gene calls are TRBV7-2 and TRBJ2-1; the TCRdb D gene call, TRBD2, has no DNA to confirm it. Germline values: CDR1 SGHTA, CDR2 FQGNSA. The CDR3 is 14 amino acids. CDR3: CASSLDVGSNEQFF.

Here the CDR3 reads CASSSLGHPDTQYF. The chain employs TRBV7-3 and TRBJ2-3; the D call of TRBD1 rests on TCRdb alone, since no DNA is present to check it. Germline lookup yields CDR1 SGHTA and CDR2 FQGTGA. CDR3 size: 14 residues.

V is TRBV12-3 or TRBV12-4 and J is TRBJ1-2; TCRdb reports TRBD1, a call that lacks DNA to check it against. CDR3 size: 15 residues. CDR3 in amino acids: CASSSSRGANYGYTF.

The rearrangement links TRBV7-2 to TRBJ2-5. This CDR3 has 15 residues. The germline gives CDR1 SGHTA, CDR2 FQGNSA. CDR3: CASSLGPSINLTQYF.

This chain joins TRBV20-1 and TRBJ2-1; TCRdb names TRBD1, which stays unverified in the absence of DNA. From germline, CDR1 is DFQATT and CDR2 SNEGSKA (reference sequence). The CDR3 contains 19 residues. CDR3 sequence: CSARDWGERMGQGGNEQFF.

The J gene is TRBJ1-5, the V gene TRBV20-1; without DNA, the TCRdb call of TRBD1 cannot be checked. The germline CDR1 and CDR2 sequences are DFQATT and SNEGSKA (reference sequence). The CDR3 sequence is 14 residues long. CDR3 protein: CSAAGQSSNQPQHF.

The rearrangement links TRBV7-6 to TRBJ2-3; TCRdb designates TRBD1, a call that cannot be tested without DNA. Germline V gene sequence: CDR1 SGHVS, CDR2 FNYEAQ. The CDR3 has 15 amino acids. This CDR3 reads CASSLGTGYGDTQYF.

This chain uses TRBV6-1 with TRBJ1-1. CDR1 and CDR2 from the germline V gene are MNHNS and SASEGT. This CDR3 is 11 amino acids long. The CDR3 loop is CASWGGTEAFF.

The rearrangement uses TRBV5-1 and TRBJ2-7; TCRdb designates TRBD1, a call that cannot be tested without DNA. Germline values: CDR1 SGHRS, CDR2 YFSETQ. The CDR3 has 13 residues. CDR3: CASSLGAGNEQYF.

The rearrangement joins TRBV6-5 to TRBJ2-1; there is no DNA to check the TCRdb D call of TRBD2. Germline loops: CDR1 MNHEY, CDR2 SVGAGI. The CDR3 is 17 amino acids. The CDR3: CASSWGGAGGLSNEQFF.

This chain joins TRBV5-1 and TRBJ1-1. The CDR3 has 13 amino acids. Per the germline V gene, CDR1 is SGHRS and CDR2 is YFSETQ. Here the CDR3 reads CASSGQQNTEAFF.

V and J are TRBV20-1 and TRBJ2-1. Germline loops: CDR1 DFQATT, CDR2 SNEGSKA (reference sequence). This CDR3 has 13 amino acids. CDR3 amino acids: CSARDLAGWEQFF.

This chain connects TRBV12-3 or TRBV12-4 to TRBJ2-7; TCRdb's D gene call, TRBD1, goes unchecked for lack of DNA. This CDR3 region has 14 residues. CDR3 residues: CASSYRAGGYEQYF.

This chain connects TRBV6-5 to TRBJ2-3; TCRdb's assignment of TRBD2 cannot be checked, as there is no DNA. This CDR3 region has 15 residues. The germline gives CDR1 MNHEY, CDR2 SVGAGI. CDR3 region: CASSYASGRVRTQYF.

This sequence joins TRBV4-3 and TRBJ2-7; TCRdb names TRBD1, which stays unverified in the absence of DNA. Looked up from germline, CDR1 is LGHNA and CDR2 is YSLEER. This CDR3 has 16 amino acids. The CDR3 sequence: CASSQSRDPPLYEQYF.

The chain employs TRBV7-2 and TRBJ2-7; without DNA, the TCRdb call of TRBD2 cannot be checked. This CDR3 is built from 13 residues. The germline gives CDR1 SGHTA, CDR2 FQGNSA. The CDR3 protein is CASSLSSGTEQYF.

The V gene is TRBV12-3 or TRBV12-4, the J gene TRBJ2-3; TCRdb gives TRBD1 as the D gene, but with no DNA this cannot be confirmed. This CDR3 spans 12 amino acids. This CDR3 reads CASSPVRVTQYF.

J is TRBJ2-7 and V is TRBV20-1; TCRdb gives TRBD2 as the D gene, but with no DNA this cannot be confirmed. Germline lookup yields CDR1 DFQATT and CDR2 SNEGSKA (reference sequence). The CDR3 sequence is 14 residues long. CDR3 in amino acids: CSASALAGRYEQYF.

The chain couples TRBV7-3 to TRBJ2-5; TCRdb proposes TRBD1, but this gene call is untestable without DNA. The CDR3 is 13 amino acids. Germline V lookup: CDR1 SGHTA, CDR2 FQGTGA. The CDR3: CASSKTVQETQYF.

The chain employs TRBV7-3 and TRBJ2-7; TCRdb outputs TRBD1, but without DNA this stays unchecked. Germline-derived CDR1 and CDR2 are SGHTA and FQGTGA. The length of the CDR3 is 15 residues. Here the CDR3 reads CASSLGEWRSYEQYF.

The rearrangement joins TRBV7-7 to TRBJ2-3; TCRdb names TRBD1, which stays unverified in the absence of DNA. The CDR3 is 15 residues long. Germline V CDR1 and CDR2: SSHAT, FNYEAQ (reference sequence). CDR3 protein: CASSPYQGSRDTQYF.

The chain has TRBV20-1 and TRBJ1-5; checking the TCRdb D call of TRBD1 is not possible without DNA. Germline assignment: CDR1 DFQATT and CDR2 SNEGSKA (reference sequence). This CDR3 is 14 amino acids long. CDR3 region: CSATPGTNWEPQHF.